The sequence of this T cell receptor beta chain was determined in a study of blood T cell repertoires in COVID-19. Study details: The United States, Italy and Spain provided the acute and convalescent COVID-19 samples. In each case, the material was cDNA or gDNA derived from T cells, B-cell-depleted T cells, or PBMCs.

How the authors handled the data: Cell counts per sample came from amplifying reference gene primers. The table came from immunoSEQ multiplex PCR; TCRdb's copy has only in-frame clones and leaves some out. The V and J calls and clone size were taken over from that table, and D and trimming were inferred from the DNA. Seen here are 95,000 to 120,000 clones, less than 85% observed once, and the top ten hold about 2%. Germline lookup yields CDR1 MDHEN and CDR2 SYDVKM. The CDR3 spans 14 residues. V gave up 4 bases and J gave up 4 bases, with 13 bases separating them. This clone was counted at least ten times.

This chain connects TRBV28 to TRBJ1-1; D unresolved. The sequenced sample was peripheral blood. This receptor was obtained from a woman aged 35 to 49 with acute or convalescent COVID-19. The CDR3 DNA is TGTGCCAGCAGTTCTTCCTGGGAGGGCACTGAAGCTTTCTTT. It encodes CASSSSWEGTEAFF.